These 3 T cell receptor beta chains were all obtained from the same sample, sequenced in a study of blood T cell repertoires in COVID-19 (dated by TCRdb to 2018 to 2020). The library was prepared using the immunoSEQ multiplex PCR assay. The clones in this table, taken by TCRdb from immuneACCESS, are in-frame only. Not every clone is retained; where verified, under half of the shortfall comes from an unresolved V gene, and the cause of the rest is unknown. This sample lists about 150,000 clones; 75% to 85% were detected once. The top ten clones comprise about 5% of the sample. Sequenced material: peripheral blood. The receptor source for this set is a woman aged 45-60 years with acute or convalescent COVID-19.

The V and J genes are TRBV19 and TRBJ1-4, with D possibly matching TRBD1 (5 bases). V was clipped by 6 bases and J by 5 bases, with 16 bases between them. The V gene's germline CDR1 is LNHDA and CDR2 SQIVND (reference sequence). The CDR3 runs to 15 residues. CDR3 DNA sequence: TGTGCCAGTAGAGACCCGGGACTGATGAATGAAAAACTGTTTTTT. Amino acids: CASRDPGLMNEKLFF.

This clone appeared a few times. The chain carries TRBV6-5 and TRBJ1-5; the D is unclear. Germline V CDR1 and CDR2: MNHEY, SVGAGI. Trimming shortened V by 5 bases and J by 6 bases, and 11 bases separated the two germline ends. The length of the CDR3 is 13 residues. The CDR3 nucleotides read TGTGCCAGCAGTAACGGGAATCGTCAGCCCCAGCATTTT. Translated, it gives CASSNGNRQPQHF.

This clone was seen only once. The chain joins TRBV7-9 to TRBJ1-1, with TRBD1 matching over 7 bases. With 4 bases clipped from V and 0 bases from J, the junction kept 8 bases outside the gene matches. The CDR3 spans 16 residues. Germline lookup yields CDR1 SEHNR and CDR2 FQNEAQ (reference sequence). CDR3 sequence reads: CASSSERRGLNTEAFF. The CDR3, as DNA: TGTGCCAGCAGCTCAGAACGTAGGGGGCTGAACACTGAAGCTTTCTTT.